The entry below gives a single TCR beta chain sequence along with its context. Its antigen is not identified. This record comes from a study of T cell responses to AZD1222 COVID-19 vaccine. Study conclusions and caveats: CD4 TCRs associated with vaccination spanned spike, dominating at 160-218 and 743-854. Donors, mostly white British, included more females; clonal diversity was possibly underestimated.

The CDR3 runs 14 residues. Germline CDR1 MNHEY, CDR2 SMNVEV (reference sequence). Trimming cost V 6 bases and J 1 base, with 10 bases left between them. Repertoires were generated with immunoSEQ multiplex PCR, while TCRdb's copy carries only in-frame clones and drops some. The table lists some 96,000 clones, 88% of them singletons. The clonotype originates from an adult in good health. The rearrangement links TRBV27 to TRBJ2-1, with D maybe TRBD1 (6 bases). The source was peripheral blood, collected on day 0 of AZD1222 vaccination. CDR3 nucleotide sequence: TGTGCCAGCAGAACGGGACAATCCTACAATGAGCAGTTCTTC. Translation: CASRTGQSYNEQFF.